This TCR beta chain was recovered during a study of T cells in women clearing cervical HPV infection. Study-level information: HLA type stays a possible confounder, typing being limited.

The length of the CDR3 is 16 residues. V was cut by 3 bases and J by 0 bases, with 12 bases left in between. Per germline, CDR1 KGHSH and CDR2 LQKENI. On this clone itself: Sequencing ends 3 residues short of the CDR3 end; the germline J gene provides the rest.

Genomic DNA, averaging about 1,100 ng per sample, yielded TCR beta CDR3 via immunoSEQ. TCRdb's copy holds only in-frame clones and misses some; the assay was immunoSEQ multiplex PCR. This table lists 20,000 to 25,000 clones. Source material: blood buffy coat. V and J are TRBV18 and TRBJ1-3; tentative D call: TRBD1 (6 bases). The sequence derives from a woman aged 18 to 75 with a cervical HPV16 infection that either progressed to CIN3+ or cleared (not recorded which). The CDR3 sequence is CASSPEQGNSGNTIYF. The part of the CDR3 DNA that was read is TGTGCCAGCTCACCGGAACAGGGCAACTCTGGAAACACC.